The 8 T cell receptor beta chains below come from one sample, sequenced in a study of shared clonotypes between healthy human individuals. Only in-frame clones appear in the TCRdb table, and some are missing; sequencing was by immunoSEQ multiplex PCR. The repertoire holds 650,000 to 750,000 clones, with 72% as singletons. Sequences were obtained from memory CD4+ T cells sorted from blood. Subset defined: CD45RA-negative fraction. The origin of the receptors is a woman in her thirties in good health.

V and J are TRBV2 and TRBJ2-5, with 12 bases that match TRBD2. V was clipped by 6 bases and J by 1 base; unmatched bases: 9. Germline V gene sequence: CDR1 SNHLY, CDR2 FYNNEI. The CDR3 contains 17 residues. This chain's CDR3 is CASRGGRTSGIQETQYF. The CDR3 DNA sequence: TGTGCCAGCAGAGGAGGGAGGACTAGCGGGATCCAAGAGACCCAGTACTTC.

This chain joins TRBV21-1 and TRBJ1-4. TRBV21-1 is marked as a pseudogene. This CDR3 spans 13 amino acids. Written as DNA, the CDR3 is TGTGCCAACTTGAGCCTGCGGATTGAAAAACTGTTTTTT. It yields the protein CANLSLRIEKLFF.

This chain uses TRBV25-1 with TRBJ1-2; possible D gene TRBD1, 5 bases. V shed 8 bases and J shed 8 bases, with 33 bases lying between them. CDR1 and CDR2 (germline): MGHDK, SYGVNS. This CDR3 has 18 amino acids. This CDR3 reads CASGRGTSRRRKRDGYTF. The CDR3 coding sequence is TGTGCCAGCGGGAGAGGGACTTCCCGGCGACGGAAGAGAGACGGCTACACCTTC.

The chain uses TRBV5-6 and TRBJ2-7; D is possibly TRBD1 (5 bases). CDR3 size: 14 residues. The V end was cut by 3 bases, the J end by 6 bases, with 16 bases between. Germline CDR1 SGHDT, CDR2 YYEEEE. The chain's CDR3 is CASSYSAGFGEQYF. The CDR3 nucleotides are TGTGCCAGCAGCTATAGTGCAGGGTTCGGCGAGCAGTACTTC.

The V and J genes are TRBV9 and TRBJ1-1, with D uncertain. Trimming shortened V by 2 bases and J by 1 base, and 15 bases separated the two germline ends. The CDR3 length is 16 residues. Germline V gene data show CDR1 as SGDLS and CDR2 as YYNGEE. The CDR3 here is CASSVGVGAGNTEAFF. In DNA form, the CDR3 reads TGTGCCAGCAGCGTTGGGGTTGGTGCAGGGAACACTGAAGCTTTCTTT.

In its sample, this clone was seen once. Other DNA sequences in the same sample also yield this CDR3. The chain links TRBV5-1 to TRBJ1-5, with TRBD1 as a possible D gene (5 bases). CDR3 size: 15 residues. CDR1 and CDR2 (germline): SGHRS, YFSETQ. Trimming removed 2 bases at V and 4 bases at J, with 13 bases between. The CDR3 loop reads CASSLGDLPNQPQHF. CDR3 nucleotide sequence: TGCGCCAGCAGCTTAGGGGACCTCCCTAATCAGCCCCAGCATTTT.

This chain connects TRBV6-1 to TRBJ2-1, with D maybe TRBD2 (6 bases). CDR1 is MNHNS, CDR2 SASEGT, per germline. This CDR3 has 14 amino acids. Trimming left V 3 bases short and J 4 bases short, with 10 bases between. The chain's CDR3 is CASSDGRGYNEQFF. The DNA of the CDR3 is TGTGCCAGCAGTGACGGGCGGGGATACAATGAGCAGTTCTTC.

This clone has only one observation. CDR3 in DNA: TGTGCCAGCAGCTCGGCCCTAAGAGACAATCAGCCCCAGCATTTT. Translating it yields CASSSALRDNQPQHF. The V and J genes are TRBV7-8 and TRBJ1-5; unclear D gene. Trimming took 4 bases from V and 3 from J, leaving 13 bases between them. The CDR3 spans 15 residues. CDR1 is SGHVS, CDR2 FQNEAQ, per germline.